This is a list of T cell receptor beta chains from one sample in a study of shared clonotypes between healthy human individuals. Sequencing used immunoSEQ multiplex PCR; TCRdb keeps in-frame clones, though not all of them. The sample lists more than 2,000,000 clones; around 90% were seen once. Sequenced input: naive CD4+ T cells sorted from blood. The origin of the receptors is a man aged 18 to 35 in good health. The CDR3 runs from the conserved cysteine through the conserved F or W. Fields, in order: V gene, J gene, D gene, CDR3 length, clone size, CDR3 DNA, CDR3 protein. A D gene is named only where the DNA matches it firmly. Clone size appears in some rows only: once, few, many, or a class for an expanded clone.

V gene: TRBV5-1
J gene: TRBJ2-3
D gene: NA
CDR3 length: 14
clone size: NA
CDR3 DNA: TGCGCCAGCAGGGGGTTAGGGCGTATGACGACGCAGTATTTT
CDR3 protein: CASRGLGRMTTQYF

V gene: TRBV5-1
J gene: TRBJ2-3
D gene: TRBD2
CDR3 length: 15
clone size: NA
CDR3 DNA: TGCGCCAGCAGCTTGGTTGCGGGAGGAGGAGATACGCAGTATTTT
CDR3 protein: CASSLVAGGGDTQYF

V gene: TRBV6-1
J gene: TRBJ2-6
D gene: NA
CDR3 length: 17
clone size: NA
CDR3 DNA: TGTGCCAGCAGTGAAAGGGTGCGGCACTCTGGGGCCAACGTCCTGACTTTC
CDR3 protein: CASSERVRHSGANVLTF

V gene: TRBV28
J gene: TRBJ2-5
D gene: NA
CDR3 length: 15
clone size: NA
CDR3 DNA: TGTGCCAGCACCCCGACAAGGTCTAGAAGGGAGACCCAGTACTTC
CDR3 protein: CASTPTRSRRETQYF

V gene: TRBV5-1
J gene: TRBJ2-2
D gene: NA
CDR3 length: 17
clone size: NA
CDR3 DNA: TGCGCCAGCAGCTTGATGGTTACCCCCACTAATGGCGGGGAGCTGTTTTTT
CDR3 protein: CASSLMVTPTNGGELFF

V gene: TRBV30
J gene: TRBJ2-3
D gene: TRBD1
CDR3 length: 13
clone size: NA
CDR3 DNA: TGTGCCCTCGACAGGGGTTTTACAGATACGCAGTATTTT
CDR3 protein: CALDRGFTDTQYF

V gene: TRBV28
J gene: TRBJ2-1
D gene: TRBD1
CDR3 length: 15
clone size: NA
CDR3 DNA: TGTGCCAGCAGTTTAGGTAGGGGGCCATACAATGAGCAGTTCTTC
CDR3 protein: CASSLGRGPYNEQFF

V gene: TRBV4-3
J gene: TRBJ2-2
D gene: NA
CDR3 length: 16
clone size: once
CDR3 DNA: TGCGCCAGCAGCCTCATGGGGGGAATATTATCCGGGGAGCTGTTTTTT
CDR3 protein: CASSLMGGILSGELFF

V gene: TRBV5-1
J gene: TRBJ1-2
D gene: TRBD1
CDR3 length: 16
clone size: NA
CDR3 DNA: TGCGCCAGCAGCTTGTTGCCCCAGGGGGTAGATGGCGGCTACACCTTC
CDR3 protein: CASSLLPQGVDGGYTF

V gene: TRBV5-1
J gene: TRBJ1-2
D gene: TRBD1
CDR3 length: 14
clone size: once
CDR3 DNA: TGCGCCAGCAGCTTACCGACAGGGGATGGCGGCTACACCTTC
CDR3 protein: CASSLPTGDGGYTF

V gene: TRBV18
J gene: TRBJ2-7
D gene: NA
CDR3 length: 15
clone size: NA
CDR3 DNA: TGTGCCAGCTCACTCCGGGACACTAGGCTCTACGAGCAGTACTTC
CDR3 protein: CASSLRDTRLYEQYF

V gene: TRBV2
J gene: TRBJ2-5
D gene: NA
CDR3 length: 13
clone size: NA
CDR3 DNA: TGTGCCAGCACGAAAGGGGGCCAAGAGACCCAGTACTTC
CDR3 protein: CASTKGGQETQYF

V gene: TRBV27
J gene: TRBJ1-2
D gene: TRBD1
CDR3 length: 15
clone size: NA
CDR3 DNA: TGTGCCAGCAGTTTACCGGACAGGGGAACCTATGGCTACACCTTC
CDR3 protein: CASSLPDRGTYGYTF

V gene: TRBV7-2
J gene: TRBJ1-1
D gene: NA
CDR3 length: 14
clone size: NA
CDR3 DNA: TGTGCCAGCAGCTTAGCAGGGATGAACACTGAAGCTTTCTTT
CDR3 protein: CASSLAGMNTEAFF

V gene: TRBV6-5
J gene: TRBJ1-1
D gene: NA
CDR3 length: 15
clone size: NA
CDR3 DNA: TGTGCCAGCAGTTACGGGGGCCAGCCGAACACTGAAGCTTTCTTT
CDR3 protein: CASSYGGQPNTEAFF

V gene: TRBV5-1
J gene: TRBJ2-1
D gene: NA
CDR3 length: 15
clone size: NA
CDR3 DNA: TGCGCCAGCAGGCGGTCAGGGGCATCCTACAATGAGCAGTTCTTC
CDR3 protein: CASRRSGASYNEQFF

V gene: TRBV7-2
J gene: TRBJ2-3
D gene: TRBD2
CDR3 length: 15
clone size: NA
CDR3 DNA: TGTGCCAGCAGCCTAGCGGGAGCCTCAGGGGATACGCAGTATTTT
CDR3 protein: CASSLAGASGDTQYF

V gene: TRBV11-2
J gene: TRBJ2-3
D gene: NA
CDR3 length: 16
clone size: NA
CDR3 DNA: TGTGCCAGCAGCACCCGGACAGGGGCGGGGGGGGATACGCAGTATTTT
CDR3 protein: CASSTRTGAGGDTQYF

V gene: TRBV13
J gene: TRBJ2-3
D gene: NA
CDR3 length: 15
clone size: NA
CDR3 DNA: TGTGCCAGCAGCCAATCCAGGACTAGCACAGATACGCAGTATTTT
CDR3 protein: CASSQSRTSTDTQYF

V gene: TRBV6-1
J gene: TRBJ2-1
D gene: TRBD2
CDR3 length: 15
clone size: once
CDR3 DNA: TGTGCCAGCAGTTCAGGGACTAGCGGGGGGAATGAGCAGTTCTTC
CDR3 protein: CASSSGTSGGNEQFF

V gene: TRBV2
J gene: TRBJ2-7
D gene: NA
CDR3 length: 13
clone size: once
CDR3 DNA: TGTGCCAGCAGTGAAGTATTCGGGTACGAGCAGTACTTC
CDR3 protein: CASSEVFGYEQYF

V gene: TRBV30
J gene: TRBJ2-7
D gene: NA
CDR3 length: 16
clone size: NA
CDR3 DNA: TGTGCCTGGAGTGTTGGTCTAGCGTCCCGCCCCTACGAGCAGTACTTC
CDR3 protein: CAWSVGLASRPYEQYF

V gene: TRBV29-1
J gene: TRBJ2-5
D gene: TRBD2
CDR3 length: 13
clone size: NA
CDR3 DNA: TGCAGCGTTTATCCGGGGGGGCAAGAGACCCAGTACTTC
CDR3 protein: CSVYPGGQETQYF

V gene: TRBV27
J gene: TRBJ1-2
D gene: NA
CDR3 length: 10
clone size: NA
CDR3 DNA: TGTGCCAGCATGGGGAATGGCTACACCTTC
CDR3 protein: CASMGNGYTF

V gene: TRBV4-1
J gene: TRBJ2-3
D gene: NA
CDR3 length: 12
clone size: NA
CDR3 DNA: TGCGCCAGCAGCCAAGTATTTGATACGCAGTATTTT
CDR3 protein: CASSQVFDTQYF

V gene: TRBV28
J gene: TRBJ1-5
D gene: NA
CDR3 length: 15
clone size: NA
CDR3 DNA: TGTGCCAGCAGTTTGGTCCACGGCTACAATCAGCCCCAGCATTTT
CDR3 protein: CASSLVHGYNQPQHF

V gene: TRBV19
J gene: TRBJ1-1
D gene: TRBD1
CDR3 length: 13
clone size: once
CDR3 DNA: TGTGCCAGTAGTTCAACAGGGGGGACTGAAGCTTTCTTT
CDR3 protein: CASSSTGGTEAFF

V gene: TRBV7-9
J gene: TRBJ1-2
D gene: TRBD1
CDR3 length: 13
clone size: NA
CDR3 DNA: TGTGCCAGCAGCTCAAGGACAGGGTCTGGCTACACCTTC
CDR3 protein: CASSSRTGSGYTF

V gene: TRBV30
J gene: TRBJ1-1
D gene: TRBD1
CDR3 length: 13
clone size: NA
CDR3 DNA: TGTGCCTGGAGTGTACGGACAGGGTCTCAAGCTTTCTTT
CDR3 protein: CAWSVRTGSQAFF

V gene: TRBV14
J gene: TRBJ2-3
D gene: TRBD2
CDR3 length: 14
clone size: NA
CDR3 DNA: TGTGCCAGCAGCTTTGGACTAGCAGCAGATACGCAGTATTTT
CDR3 protein: CASSFGLAADTQYF

V gene: TRBV6-5
J gene: TRBJ2-7
D gene: TRBD2
CDR3 length: 15
clone size: NA
CDR3 DNA: TGTGCCAGCAGTTCCCTTGGACTAGACGGCTACGAGCAGTACTTC
CDR3 protein: CASSSLGLDGYEQYF

V gene: TRBV5-1
J gene: TRBJ1-4
D gene: TRBD1
CDR3 length: 18
clone size: once
CDR3 DNA: TGCGCCAGCAGCTCGGAACGGACAGGGATCTTGTCTAATGAAAAACTGTTTTTT
CDR3 protein: CASSSERTGILSNEKLFF